This passage covers 3 T cell receptor beta chains from one sample sequenced in a study of shared clonotypes between healthy human individuals. Profiling relied on immunoSEQ multiplex PCR, and the TCRdb table lists in-frame clones only, not all of them. The table lists approximately 2,000,000 clones, 85% to 95% of them singletons. The sample taken for sequencing was naive CD4+ T cells from PBMCs. Noted subset: CD45RA+ positively selected. The receptor source for this set is a man aged 18 to 29 in good health. Some clones in this sample may be carry-over from other donors' samples.

The chain uses TRBV28 and TRBJ2-3; the D gene could be TRBD1 or TRBD2 (6 bases each). CDR1 is MDHEN, CDR2 SYDVKM, per germline. CDR3 length equals 15 residues. The germline V and J ends were trimmed by 8 bases and 3 bases, with 18 bases remaining between them. CDR3 residues: CASGIGGLGTDTQYF. Here the CDR3 DNA reads TGTGCCAGCGGTATTGGGGGGCTCGGGACAGATACGCAGTATTTT.

This chain joins TRBV7-2 and TRBJ2-7; D gene unclear. Trimming cost V 1 base and J 9 bases, with 16 bases left between them. This CDR3 is built from 14 residues. The V gene's germline CDR1 is SGHTA and CDR2 FQGNSA. The CDR3 protein is CASSLEPLNTPQYF. In nucleotides, the CDR3 is TGTGCCAGCAGCTTAGAACCCCTCAATACCCCGCAGTACTTC.

CDR3 amino acids: CASTKRGTLGSEQYF. DNA for the CDR3: TGTGCCAGCACTAAAAGGGGGACACTGGGGTCCGAGCAGTACTTC. The chain joins TRBV28 to TRBJ2-7; TRBD1 is a possible D gene (6 bases). The CDR3 is made up of 15 amino acids. The V gene lost 7 bases and the J gene lost 6 bases, with 22 bases spanning the gap. The germline gives CDR1 MDHEN, CDR2 SYDVKM.